The 5 T cell receptor beta chains given below trace back to one sample, sequenced in a study of T cell repertoires in cytomegalovirus infection. TCRdb used MiXCR to reprocess the reads, holding one entry per CDR3 protein. The table includes fewer than 700,000 distinct CDR3 sequences, approximately 24% detected once. The sequenced material came from CD8+ T cells from PBMCs. The receptors here all came from a human donor in good health (CMV status not recorded). Some clones in this sample may be carry-over from other donors' samples.

To note about this clonotype: An end of the junction differs from the germline gene, which may be a read error. J is TRBJ2-1 and V is TRBV7-6; D is undetermined. This CDR3 is 15 amino acids long. CDR1 and CDR2 (germline): SGHVS, FNYEAQ. CDR3 bases: TGTGCCAGCAGCCCGGCGGACGGATCCTTCAATGAGCAGTTCTTC. Its translation is CASSPADGSFNEQFF.

This clonotype was observed a handful of times. This chain uses TRBV20-1 with TRBJ2-6; no reliable D call. Trimming removed 3 bases at V and 0 bases at J, with 9 bases between. Germline V CDR1 and CDR2: DFQATT, SNEGSKA (reference sequence). This CDR3 region has 15 residues. The CDR3, as DNA: TGCAGTGCTAGGGTTTCGACCTCTGGGGCCAACGTCCTGACTTTC. The encoded protein is CSARVSTSGANVLTF.

Ten or more counts support this clonotype. This sequence joins TRBV28 and TRBJ2-1; weak D call: TRBD2 (7 bases). V was clipped by 8 bases and J by 2 bases, with 16 bases between them. Germline V gives CDR1 MDHEN, CDR2 SYDVKM. CDR3 size: 15 residues. The CDR3 reads CASSGASGAYNEQFF. Written as DNA, the CDR3 is TGTGCCAGCTCAGGGGCGAGCGGGGCCTACAATGAGCAGTTCTTC.

This chain uses TRBV6-5 with TRBJ2-1; 8 nucleotides agree with TRBD1. Germline CDR1 is MNHEY and CDR2 is SVGAGI. V dropped 9 bases and J dropped 8; count of bases not matched to a gene: 15. The CDR3 extends over 15 amino acids. Written as DNA, the CDR3 is TGTGCCAGTAATACCCCGGGACAGGCTTCCCATGAGCAGTTCTTC. Its protein product is CASNTPGQASHEQFF.

This clonotype was counted only a few times. The chain is built from TRBV12-3 or TRBV12-4 and TRBJ2-2; 7 bases map to TRBD2. This CDR3 spans 15 amino acids. With 2 bases clipped from V and 1 base from J, the junction kept 1 base outside the gene matches. DNA for the CDR3: TGTGCCAGCAGTTTATGGGGGGGGAACACCGGGGAGCTGTTTTTT. Translated: CASSLWGGNTGELFF.